Listed below are T cell receptor beta chains from one sample, sequenced in a study of blood T cell repertoires in COVID-19. TCRdb keeps only in-frame clones here, not all; method: immunoSEQ multiplex PCR. The data show about 360,000 clones, 85% to 90% seen once. The specimen was peripheral blood. The receptor set was obtained from a human donor in a cohort sampled during active COVID-19. Each CDR3 is given with its conserved first and last residue. D genes are given only for firm matches. Only some rows state a clone size, as once, few, many or a class for expanded clones.

v_gene	abundance	j_gene	d_gene	CDR3aa	CDR3nt
TRBV30	-	TRBJ1-2	TRBD1	CAWSAQGAYGYTF	TGTGCCTGGAGTGCTCAGGGGGCCTATGGCTACACCTTC
TRBV25-1	-	TRBJ1-2	-	CASSEQNYGYTF	TGTGCCAGCAGTGAACAGAACTATGGCTACACCTTC
TRBV10-3	-	TRBJ1-2	-	CAIKKDQGYGYTF	TGTGCCATCAAAAAGGACCAGGGCTATGGCTACACCTTC
TRBV28	once	TRBJ2-1	-	CASSLLNEQFF	TGTGCCAGCAGTTTACTTAATGAGCAGTTCTTC
TRBV27	few	TRBJ2-2	TRBD2	CASSPGLAGGSVAGELFF	TGTGCCAGCAGTCCGGGACTAGCGGGAGGCTCCGTCGCCGGGGAGCTGTTTTTT
TRBV2	-	TRBJ2-1	TRBD1	CASSQGQLSYNEQFF	TGTGCCAGCAGCCAGGGACAGCTCTCCTACAATGAGCAGTTCTTC
TRBV19	-	TRBJ1-1	-	CASRRQVDTEAFF	TGTGCCAGTAGAAGACAGGTCGACACTGAAGCTTTCTTT
TRBV5-1	few	TRBJ2-1	-	CASSFVRGFGQFF	TGCGCCAGCAGCTTCGTCCGGGGGTTTGGGCAGTTCTTC
TRBV6-5	few	TRBJ2-7	-	CASSRGFNEQYF	TGTGCCAGCAGCCGGGGTTTCAACGAGCAGTACTTC
TRBV4-1	once	TRBJ1-1	-	CASSPPGRDTEAFF	TGCGCCAGCAGCCCCCCAGGGAGGGACACTGAAGCTTTCTTT
TRBV5-1	many	TRBJ2-5	-	CASSLTGGAQYF	TGCGCCAGCAGCTTAACAGGAGGGGCCCAGTACTTC
TRBV2	-	TRBJ1-5	TRBD1	CASSPLKPRQTGNNQPQHF	TGTGCCAGCAGCCCCCTTAAACCCCGCCAGACAGGGAACAATCAGCCCCAGCATTTT
TRBV24-1	many	TRBJ2-3	TRBD1	CATSDLGTGIGTDTQYF	TGTGCCACCAGTGATCTCGGGACAGGGATTGGCACAGATACGCAGTATTTT
TRBV7-2	once	TRBJ2-5	-	CASSTRSAQYF	TGTGCCAGCAGCACGAGATCGGCCCAGTACTTC
TRBV14	-	TRBJ2-5	-	CASSQDSARSETQYF	TGTGCCAGCAGCCAAGATTCGGCTAGATCGGAGACCCAGTACTTC
TRBV5-4	-	TRBJ1-2	TRBD1	CASQPQGDYGYTF	TGTGCCAGCCAGCCCCAGGGGGACTATGGCTACACCTTC
TRBV4-2	-	TRBJ2-5	TRBD2	CASSQLAGRIQETQYF	TGTGCCAGCAGCCAACTAGCGGGGAGAATCCAAGAGACCCAGTACTTC
TRBV9	-	TRBJ1-1	-	CASSVRVGGGEAFF	TGTGCCAGCAGCGTACGTGTGGGAGGCGGTGAAGCTTTCTTT
TRBV5-1	-	TRBJ1-1	TRBD1	CASSLETGGEAFF	TGCGCCAGCAGCTTGGAAACAGGGGGTGAAGCTTTCTTT
TRBV10-3	-	TRBJ1-1	-	CAISESTGDTEAFF	TGTGCCATCAGTGAGTCGACGGGGGACACTGAAGCTTTCTTT
TRBV7-8	-	TRBJ2-7	TRBD1	CASSEDRATYEQYF	TGTGCCAGCAGCGAGGACAGGGCCACCTACGAGCAGTACTTC
TRBV9	once	TRBJ2-7	TRBD1	CASSVAWTGEYEQYF	TGTGCCAGCAGCGTAGCCTGGACAGGGGAATACGAGCAGTACTTC
TRBV28	-	TRBJ2-2	TRBD1	CASIRDRGQEGEDTGELFF	TGTGCCAGCATCCGGGACAGGGGGCAAGAGGGGGAGGACACCGGGGAGCTGTTTTTT